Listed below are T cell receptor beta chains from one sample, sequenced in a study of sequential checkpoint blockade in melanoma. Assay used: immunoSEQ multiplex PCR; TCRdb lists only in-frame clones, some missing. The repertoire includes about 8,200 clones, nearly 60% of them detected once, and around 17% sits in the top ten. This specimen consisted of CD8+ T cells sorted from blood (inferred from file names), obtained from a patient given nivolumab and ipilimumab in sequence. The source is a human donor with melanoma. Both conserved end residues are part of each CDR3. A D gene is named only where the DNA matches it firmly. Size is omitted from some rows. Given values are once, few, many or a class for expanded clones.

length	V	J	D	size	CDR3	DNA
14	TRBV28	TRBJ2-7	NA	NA	CASSGIRSSYEQYF	TGTGCCAGCAGCGGTATTAGGAGCTCCTACGAGCAGTACTTC
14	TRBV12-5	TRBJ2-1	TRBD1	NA	CASGLTGTGDEQFF	TGTGCTAGTGGTCTGACCGGGACAGGGGATGAGCAGTTCTTC
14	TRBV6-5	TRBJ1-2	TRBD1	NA	CASSYSGQGNGYTF	TGTGCCAGCAGTTACTCGGGACAGGGGAATGGCTACACCTTC
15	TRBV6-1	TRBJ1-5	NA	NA	CASSEEGEAHQPQHF	TGTGCCAGCAGTGAAGAAGGGGAGGCCCATCAGCCCCAGCATTTT
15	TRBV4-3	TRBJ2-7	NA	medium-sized	CASSQDRVGFDEQYF	TGCGCCAGCAGCCAAGACAGGGTAGGGTTCGACGAGCAGTACTTC
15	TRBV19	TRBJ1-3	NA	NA	CASIRGTFSGNTIYF	TGTGCCAGTATTCGCGGAACCTTCTCTGGAAACACCATATATTTT
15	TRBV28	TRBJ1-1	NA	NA	CASSAGALLGTEAFF	TGTGCCAGCAGCGCAGGGGCGCTCCTGGGCACTGAAGCTTTCTTT
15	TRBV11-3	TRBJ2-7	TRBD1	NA	CASSLGGTGAYEQYF	TGTGCCAGCAGCTTAGGTGGGACAGGAGCCTACGAGCAGTACTTC
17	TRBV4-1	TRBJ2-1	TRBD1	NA	CASSPTLGQGPYNEQFF	TGCGCCAGCAGCCCCACATTGGGACAGGGGCCATACAATGAGCAGTTCTTC
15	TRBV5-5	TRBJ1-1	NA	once	CASSLLNARNTEAFF	TGTGCCAGCAGCTTGCTCAATGCGCGGAACACTGAAGCTTTCTTT
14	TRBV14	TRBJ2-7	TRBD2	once	CASSHRGGAYEQYF	TGTGCCAGCAGCCACCGTGGGGGGGCCTACGAGCAGTACTTC
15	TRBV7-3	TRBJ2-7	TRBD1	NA	CASSFYSGTGYEQYF	TGTGCCAGCAGCTTTTACTCCGGGACAGGTTACGAGCAGTACTTC
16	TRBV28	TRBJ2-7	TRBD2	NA	CASSLRAGGRLNEQYF	TGTGCCAGCAGTTTAAGGGCGGGGGGGCGATTGAACGAGCAGTACTTC
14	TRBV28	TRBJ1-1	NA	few	CASSLNRGAAEAFF	TGTGCCAGCAGTTTAAACCGCGGGGCAGCCGAAGCTTTCTTT
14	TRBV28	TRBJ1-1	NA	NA	CASSGLTRNTEAFF	TGTGCCAGCAGTGGACTCACAAGGAACACTGAAGCTTTCTTT
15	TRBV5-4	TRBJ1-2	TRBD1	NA	CASSLGTGRVYGYTF	TGTGCCAGCAGCTTGGGGACAGGGAGAGTCTATGGCTACACCTTC
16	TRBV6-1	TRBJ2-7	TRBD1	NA	CASSEAGPGGAEEQYF	TGTGCCAGCAGTGAAGCTGGGCCAGGGGGCGCGGAGGAGCAGTACTTC
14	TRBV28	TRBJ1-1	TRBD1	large	CASSLNRGSSEAFF	TGTGCCAGCAGTTTAAACAGGGGGTCGTCTGAAGCTTTCTTT
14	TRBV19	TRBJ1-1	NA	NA	CASSGALGNTEAFF	TGTGCCAGTAGTGGCGCTCTAGGGAACACTGAAGCTTTCTTT
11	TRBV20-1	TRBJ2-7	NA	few	CSARGTGEQYF	TGCAGTGCTAGAGGAACGGGGGAGCAGTACTTC
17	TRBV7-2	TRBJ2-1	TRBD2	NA	CASSLAALAGGGNEQFF	TGTGCCAGCAGCTTAGCCGCACTAGCGGGGGGAGGGAATGAGCAGTTCTTC
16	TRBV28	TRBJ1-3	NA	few	CASSSLVGSVGNTIYF	TGTGCCAGCTCCTCCCTCGTGGGCTCGGTCGGAAACACCATATATTTT
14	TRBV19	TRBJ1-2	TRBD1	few	CASKAGGAGYGYTF	TGTGCCAGTAAGGCAGGGGGCGCAGGCTATGGCTACACCTTC
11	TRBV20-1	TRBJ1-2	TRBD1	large	CSARQGRGYTF	TGCAGTGCTCGACAGGGGCGAGGCTACACCTTC
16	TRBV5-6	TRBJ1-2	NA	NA	CASSLESGWAGYGYTF	TGTGCCAGCAGCTTGGAGTCAGGGTGGGCTGGCTATGGCTACACCTTC
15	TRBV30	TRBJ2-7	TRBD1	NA	CAWRLRTGGRYEQYF	TGTGCCTGGAGACTGCGGACAGGAGGAAGGTACGAGCAGTACTTC
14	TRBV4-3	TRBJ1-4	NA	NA	CASSQGQGNEKLFF	TGCGCCAGCAGCCAAGGTCAGGGGAATGAAAAACTGTTTTTT
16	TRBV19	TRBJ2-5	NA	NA	CASSILPGQGGETQYF	TGTGCCAGTAGTATACTCCCGGGGCAGGGAGGAGAGACCCAGTACTTC
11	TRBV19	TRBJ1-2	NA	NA	CASSVFDGYTF	TGTGCCAGTTCTGTTTTTGATGGCTACACCTTC
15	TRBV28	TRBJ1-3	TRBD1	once	CASSETGGMGNTIYF	TGTGCCAGCAGCGAAACAGGGGGCATGGGAAACACCATATATTTT
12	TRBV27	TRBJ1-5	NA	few	CASSSGGQPQHF	TGTGCCAGCAGCAGCGGGGGGCAGCCCCAGCATTTT
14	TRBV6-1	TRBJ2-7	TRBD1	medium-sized	CASSVRDSFYEQYF	TGTGCCAGCAGTGTCCGGGACAGCTTCTACGAGCAGTACTTC
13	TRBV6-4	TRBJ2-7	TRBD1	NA	CASTDRPSYEQYF	TGTGCCAGCACGGACAGGCCTTCCTACGAGCAGTACTTC
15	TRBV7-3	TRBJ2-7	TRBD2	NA	CASSLGTSGNYEQYF	TGTGCCAGCAGCCTTGGGACTAGCGGAAACTACGAGCAGTACTTC
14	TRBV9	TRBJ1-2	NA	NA	CASSVAQGNYGYTF	TGTGCCAGCAGCGTGGCTCAGGGGAACTATGGCTACACCTTC
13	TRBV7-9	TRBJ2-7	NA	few	CASTRRGGHEQYF	TGTGCCAGCACCCGTCGGGGAGGTCACGAGCAGTACTTC
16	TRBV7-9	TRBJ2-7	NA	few	CASSLPRQGGSYEQYF	TGTGCCAGCAGCTTACCTAGGCAGGGGGGATCCTACGAGCAGTACTTC
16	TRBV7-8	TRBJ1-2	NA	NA	CASSLARTEPNYGYTF	TGTGCCAGCAGCTTAGCCCGGACAGAGCCTAACTATGGCTACACCTTC
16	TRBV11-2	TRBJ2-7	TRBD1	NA	CASNPTPRDRGYEQYF	TGTGCCAGCAATCCCACCCCCCGGGACAGGGGTTACGAGCAGTACTTC
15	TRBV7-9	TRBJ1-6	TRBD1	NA	CASSLKYRGDSPLHF	TGTGCCAGCAGCCTAAAATACAGGGGTGATTCACCCCTCCACTTT
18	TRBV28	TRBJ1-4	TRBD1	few	CASSLPKDRVITNEKLFF	TGTGCCAGCAGTTTACCCAAGGACAGGGTTATAACTAATGAAAAACTGTTTTTT
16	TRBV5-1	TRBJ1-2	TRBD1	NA	CASSLGQGAVYYGYTF	TGCGCCAGCAGCTTGGGACAGGGGGCTGTTTACTATGGCTACACCTTC
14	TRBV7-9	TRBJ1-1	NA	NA	CASSSGDRNTEAFF	TGTGCCAGCAGCTCCGGAGACAGAAACACTGAAGCTTTCTTT
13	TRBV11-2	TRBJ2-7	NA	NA	CATGDRNSYEQYF	TGTGCCACCGGGGATAGAAACAGCTACGAGCAGTACTTC
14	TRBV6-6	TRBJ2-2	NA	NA	CASSSFDSTGELFF	TGTGCCAGCAGTTCTTTCGACAGCACCGGGGAGCTGTTTTTT
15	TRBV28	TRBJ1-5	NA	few	CASRYQGSGNQPQHF	TGTGCCAGCAGGTACCAGGGGAGCGGAAATCAGCCCCAGCATTTT
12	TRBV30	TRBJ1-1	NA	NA	CAWTDRNTEAFF	TGTGCCTGGACCGACAGAAACACTGAAGCTTTCTTT
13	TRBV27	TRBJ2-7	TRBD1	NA	CASSLDRGVEQYF	TGTGCCAGCAGTCTCGACAGGGGGGTCGAGCAGTACTTC
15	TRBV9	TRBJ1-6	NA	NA	CASSARGGENSPLHF	TGTGCCAGCAGCGCTCGGGGGGGCGAGAATTCACCCCTCCACTTT
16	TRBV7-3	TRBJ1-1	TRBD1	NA	CASSLPQDRVNTEAFF	TGTGCCAGCAGCTTACCCCAGGACAGGGTAAACACTGAAGCTTTCTTT
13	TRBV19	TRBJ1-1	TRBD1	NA	CASSMQGASEAFF	TGTGCCAGTAGTATGCAGGGGGCCTCTGAAGCTTTCTTT
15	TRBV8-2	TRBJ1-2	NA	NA	CGKKVRITKTYGYTF	TGTGGCAAAAAGGTGAGGATAACGAAGACCTATGGCTACACCTTC
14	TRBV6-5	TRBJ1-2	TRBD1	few	CASRPRGQAYGYTF	TGTGCCAGCAGACCTCGAGGACAGGCCTATGGCTACACCTTC
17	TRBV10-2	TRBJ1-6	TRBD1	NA	CASSDPPGQGNNSPLHF	TGCGCCAGCAGTGATCCTCCAGGACAGGGGAATAATTCACCCCTCCACTTT